This T cell receptor beta chain comes out of a study of blood T cell repertoires in COVID-19. Overall study: Both acute and convalescent COVID-19 samples were obtained from the United States, Italy and Spain. Nucleic acid was either cDNA or gDNA, and it came from T cells, B-cell-depleted T cells, or PBMCs.

CDR1 is MGHRA, CDR2 YSYEKL, per germline. Trimming stripped 0 bases from V and 2 bases from J, with 9 bases between. CDR3 size: 15 residues. The authors' processing: Amplification from reference gene primers served as the basis for estimated nucleated cell counts. TCRdb keeps only in-frame clones here, not all; method: immunoSEQ multiplex PCR. The V and J calls and clone size were taken over from that table, and D and trimming were inferred from the DNA. Here the sample spans about 180,000 clones, approximately 90% being singletons. This TCR derives from a woman in her 30s with acute or convalescent COVID-19. The chain recombines TRBV4-1 with TRBJ2-3; D gene uncertain. The sequenced sample consisted of peripheral blood. The CDR3 DNA reads as TGCGCCAGCAGCCAAGATCTGGTGGCCACAGATACGCAGTATTTT. This sequence encodes CASSQDLVATDTQYF.